The 13 T cell receptor beta chains reported below all come from one sample, sequenced in a study of T cells in Graves' hyperthyroidism and ophthalmopathy. Amplification targeted TCR beta CDR3 regions from RNA transcripts. When the TCR CDR3 underwent first-round RT-PCR, the HTBI primer set was used. Via MiXCR, TCRdb re-called the multiplex PCR reads, giving one row per CDR3 protein. The table lists about 590,000 distinct CDR3 sequences, 15% to 18% of them singletons. What was sequenced was blood. All receptors come from a woman under 40 with Graves' hyperthyroidism.

This clonotype was seen repeatedly, ten times or more. Germline and junction disagree at one end, which may indicate a read error. The rearrangement links TRBV7-8 to TRBJ2-1, with 7 bases identical to TRBD2. The germline gives CDR1 SGHVS, CDR2 FQNEAQ. The CDR3 is 15 residues long. DNA for the CDR3: TGTGCCAGCCGCTTTGCACTAGCGCCCTACAATGAGCAGTTCTTC. This translates into CASRFALAPYNEQFF.

This clonotype was observed at least ten times. J is TRBJ2-7 and V is TRBV7-2; 9 bases line up with TRBD1. The CDR3 sequence is 16 residues long. V was clipped by 2 bases and J by 4 bases; unmatched bases: 9. CDR1 and CDR2 from the germline V gene are SGHTA and FQGNSA. The CDR3 here is CASSLLTGGTSYEQYF. The DNA of the CDR3 is TGTGCCAGCAGCTTACTAACAGGGGGCACGTCTTACGAGCAGTACTTC.

This clonotype was counted a single time. The chain joins TRBV7-3 to TRBJ2-2, with D perhaps TRBD2 (5 bases). V lost 5 bases to trimming and J lost 6 bases, with 19 bases between them. Germline V gene data show CDR1 as SGHTA and CDR2 as FQGTGA. The CDR3 is 16 amino acids. CDR3 DNA sequence: TGTGCCAGCAGCCATGGGGAGTCCTCTGAGTCCGGGGAGCTGTTTTTT. Translation gives CASSHGESSESGELFF.

This sequence joins TRBV12-3 or TRBV12-4 and TRBJ2-1, with 9 positions matching TRBD2. V was clipped by 7 bases and J by 4 bases; unmatched bases: 8. The CDR3 runs to 15 residues. CDR3 loop: CASTLAGVRYNEQFF. In DNA, the CDR3 is TGTGCCAGCACCTTAGCGGGAGTCCGGTACAATGAGCAGTTCTTC.

This clonotype came up a few times. The genes are TRBV7-9 and TRBJ2-6; tentatively, D is TRBD2 (5 bases). The V gene lost 2 bases and the J gene lost 11 bases, with 10 bases spanning the gap. CDR1 SEHNR and CDR2 FQNEAQ come from the germline V gene (reference sequence). This CDR3 contains 13 residues. Here the CDR3 reads CASSLRELDVLTF. CDR3 sequence (DNA): TGTGCCAGCAGCTTAAGGGAGCTCGACGTCCTGACTTTC.

The gene calls are TRBV6-1 and TRBJ1-4, with TRBD1 matching 9 bases. CDR1 and CDR2 from the germline V gene are MNHNS and SASEGT. The J segment lost 0 bases and the V segment lost 5 bases, leaving 13 bases of the junction unmatched. The CDR3 is made up of 19 amino acids. The DNA for the CDR3 is TGTGCCAGCAGTCTCACCGGACAGGGGAGCTATTCAACTAATGAAAAACTGTTTTTT. Translated: CASSLTGQGSYSTNEKLFF.

This clonotype was seen many times. The chain employs TRBV20-1 and TRBJ1-5; 7 positions match TRBD1. This CDR3 spans 17 amino acids. The V gene's germline CDR1 is DFQATT and CDR2 SNEGSKA (reference sequence). V shed 6 bases and J 4 bases; nucleotides not matched to a gene: 18. The CDR3 loop reads CSANKGGGTARNQPQHF. DNA of the CDR3: TGCAGTGCCAACAAGGGGGGGGGGACAGCGCGAAATCAGCCCCAGCATTTT.

A few counts support this clonotype. The rearrangement joins TRBV7-2 to TRBJ2-1; perhaps D is TRBD1 or TRBD2 (5 bases each). There are 16 residues in the CDR3. Trimming pared 0 bases from V and 0 bases from J, leaving 9 bases between. Germline V lookup: CDR1 SGHTA, CDR2 FQGNSA. The CDR3 region has the DNA TGTGCCAGCAGCTTAGCCGCAGGGAGCTCCTACAATGAGCAGTTCTTC. Translated, it gives CASSLAAGSSYNEQFF.

This clonotype was seen more than once but under ten times. The rearrangement links TRBV7-9 to TRBJ1-2, with a tentative D call TRBD1 (6 bases). CDR3 length: 17 amino acids. Germline V CDR1 and CDR2: SEHNR, FQNEAQ (reference sequence). Trimming removed 1 base at V and 5 bases at J, with 20 bases between. The CDR3 DNA reads as TGTGCCAGCAGCTTAGTGGGGGCACGCCGCGCCGGATATGGCTACACCTTC. Amino acids: CASSLVGARRAGYGYTF.

This clonotype was seen more than once but under ten times. This rearrangement joins TRBV19 to TRBJ1-4; tentative D call: TRBD1 (6 bases). Germline loops: CDR1 LNHDA, CDR2 SQIVND (reference sequence). The CDR3 loop spans 14 amino acids. The V end lost 7 bases, the J end lost 8 bases, and 17 bases lay between the germline ends. CDR3 loop: CASTNDGTLEKLFF. In DNA, the CDR3 is TGTGCCAGTACCAATGACGGGACACTCGAAAAACTGTTTTTT.

There are many counts of this clonotype. The chain combines TRBV3-1 with TRBJ2-5, with TRBD2 matching 10 bases. The CDR3 sequence is 15 residues long. J lost 5 bases, V lost 5 bases, and 8 bases had no gene match. Germline values: CDR1 LGHDT, CDR2 YNNKEL (reference sequence). The DNA of the CDR3 is TGTGCCAGCAGCGCCGCGAGCGGGAGGGTTGAGACCCAGTACTTC. This translates into CASSAASGRVETQYF.

This clonotype came up a few times. V gene TRBV6-1 combines with J gene TRBJ2-1; possibly TRBD1 or TRBD2 for D (6 bases each). This CDR3 is built from 15 residues. V gave up 7 bases and J gave up 6 bases, with 19 bases separating them. CDR1 MNHNS and CDR2 SASEGT come from the germline V gene. CDR3: CASTLGLEGGNEQFF. CDR3 DNA sequence: TGTGCCAGCACCCTGGGGCTAGAGGGGGGCAATGAGCAGTTCTTC.

This clonotype appeared many times. The genes are TRBV3-1 and TRBJ1-5, with a possible D match to TRBD1 (5 bases). V gave up 3 bases and J gave up 7 bases, with 13 bases separating them. The CDR3 extends over 14 amino acids. Per the germline V gene, CDR1 is LGHDT and CDR2 is YNNKEL (reference sequence). As DNA, the CDR3 is TGTGCCAGCAGCCAGATGGGCGGGGCGCAGCCCCAGCATTTT. It encodes CASSQMGGAQPQHF.